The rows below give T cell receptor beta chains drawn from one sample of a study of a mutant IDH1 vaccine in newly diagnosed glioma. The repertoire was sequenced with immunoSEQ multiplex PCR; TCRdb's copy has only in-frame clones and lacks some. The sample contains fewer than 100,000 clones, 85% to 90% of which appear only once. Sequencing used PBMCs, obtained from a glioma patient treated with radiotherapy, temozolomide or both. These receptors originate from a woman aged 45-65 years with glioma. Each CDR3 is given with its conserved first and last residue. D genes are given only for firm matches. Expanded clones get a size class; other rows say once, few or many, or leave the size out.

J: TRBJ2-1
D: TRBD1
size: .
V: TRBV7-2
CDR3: CASIRRDRGFHEQFF
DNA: TGTGCCAGCATCCGCCGGGACAGGGGTTTCCATGAGCAGTTCTTC

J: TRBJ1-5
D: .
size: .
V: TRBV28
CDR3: CASSLGRSNQPQHF
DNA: TGTGCCAGCAGTTTGGGGCGTAGCAATCAGCCCCAGCATTTT

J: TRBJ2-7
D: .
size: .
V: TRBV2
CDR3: CASSDGTGYEQYF
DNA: TGTGCCAGCAGTGACGGGACCGGCTACGAGCAGTACTTC

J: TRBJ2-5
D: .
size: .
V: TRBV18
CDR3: CASSPQRGGGETQYF
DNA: TGTGCCAGCTCACCCCAACGGGGAGGGGGAGAGACCCAGTACTTC

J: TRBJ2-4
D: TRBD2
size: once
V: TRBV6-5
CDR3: CASSYSLAGFSNIQYF
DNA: TGTGCCAGCAGTTACTCACTAGCGGGATTCTCAAACATTCAGTACTTC

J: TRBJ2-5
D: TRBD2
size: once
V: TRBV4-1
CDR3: CASSQQTSAEGETQYF
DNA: TGCGCCAGCAGCCAACAAACTAGCGCCGAGGGGGAGACCCAGTACTTC

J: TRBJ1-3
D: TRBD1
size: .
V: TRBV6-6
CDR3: CASSSTRQGGRNTIYF
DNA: TGTGCCAGCAGTTCGACTCGACAGGGCGGGAGAAACACCATATATTTT

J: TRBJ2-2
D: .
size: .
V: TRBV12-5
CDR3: CASGLEWGKTGELFF
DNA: TGTGCTAGTGGTTTGGAGTGGGGGAAAACCGGGGAGCTGTTTTTT

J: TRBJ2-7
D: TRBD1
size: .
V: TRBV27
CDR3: CASSAGTGKQYF
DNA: TGTGCCAGCAGTGCTGGGACAGGGAAACAGTACTTC

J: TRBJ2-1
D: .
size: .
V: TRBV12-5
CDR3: CASGPRGWSYNEQFF
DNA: TGTGCTAGTGGTCCCAGGGGTTGGTCCTACAATGAGCAGTTCTTC

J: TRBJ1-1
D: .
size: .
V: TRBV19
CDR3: CASSIGGAVTEAFF
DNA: TGTGCCAGTAGTATTGGGGGGGCCGTAACTGAAGCTTTCTTT

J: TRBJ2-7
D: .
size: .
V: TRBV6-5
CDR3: CASSPGTTSYEQYF
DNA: TGTGCCAGCAGCCCCGGGACCACTTCATACGAGCAGTACTTC

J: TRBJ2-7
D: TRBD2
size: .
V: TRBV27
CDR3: CASSSGLSGRAREQYF
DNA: TGTGCCAGCAGTTCTGGACTAAGCGGGAGGGCTCGCGAGCAGTACTTC

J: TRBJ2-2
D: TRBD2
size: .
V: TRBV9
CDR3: CASSVGTRNTGELFF
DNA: TGTGCCAGCAGCGTAGGGACTAGAAACACCGGGGAGCTGTTTTTT

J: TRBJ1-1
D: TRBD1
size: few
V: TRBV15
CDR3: CATSRADRAAFF
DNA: TGTGCCACCAGCAGAGCCGACAGGGCTGCTTTCTTT

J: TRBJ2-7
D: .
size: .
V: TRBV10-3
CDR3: CAISNHGFEQYF
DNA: TGTGCCATCTCGAACCACGGTTTCGAGCAGTACTTC

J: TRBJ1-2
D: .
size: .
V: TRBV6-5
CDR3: CASSYEGGGAYGYTF
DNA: TGTGCCAGCAGTTACGAGGGGGGCGGCGCCTATGGCTACACCTTC

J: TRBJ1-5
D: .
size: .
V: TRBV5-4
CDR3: CASSSGRGANQPQHF
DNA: TGTGCCAGCAGCTCGGGGAGAGGGGCCAATCAGCCCCAGCATTTT

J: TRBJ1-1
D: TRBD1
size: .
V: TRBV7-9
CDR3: CASSTGTGGRAFF
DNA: TGTGCCAGCAGCACCGGGACAGGCGGGCGGGCTTTCTTT

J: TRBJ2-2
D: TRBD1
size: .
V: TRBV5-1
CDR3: CASSPGTAKNTGELFF
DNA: TGCGCCAGCAGCCCCGGGACAGCTAAGAACACCGGGGAGCTGTTTTTT

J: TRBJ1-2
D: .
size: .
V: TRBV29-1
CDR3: CSVGGQNYGYTF
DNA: TGCAGCGTTGGGGGGCAGAACTATGGCTACACCTTC

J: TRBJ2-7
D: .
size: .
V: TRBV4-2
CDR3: CASSLAPSSEQYF
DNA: TGTGCCAGCAGCCTTGCCCCGAGCAGCGAGCAGTACTTC

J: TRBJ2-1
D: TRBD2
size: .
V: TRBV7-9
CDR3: CASSSLAVSGFF
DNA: TGTGCCAGCAGCTCCCTAGCGGTATCGGGGTTCTTC

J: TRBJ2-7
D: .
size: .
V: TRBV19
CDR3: CASSMGLSSYEQYF
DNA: TGTGCCAGTAGTATGGGACTCTCCTCCTACGAGCAGTACTTC

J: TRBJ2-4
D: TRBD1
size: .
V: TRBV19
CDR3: CASRAPGQGTHIQYF
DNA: TGTGCCAGTAGGGCCCCGGGACAGGGTACGCACATTCAGTACTTC

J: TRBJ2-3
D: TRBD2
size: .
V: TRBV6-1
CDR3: CASSETSGTDTQYF
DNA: TGTGCCAGCAGTGAGACTAGCGGCACAGATACGCAGTATTTT

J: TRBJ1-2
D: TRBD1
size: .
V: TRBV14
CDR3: CATLTGGAKGYTF
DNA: TGTGCCACTTTAACAGGGGGCGCTAAGGGCTACACCTTC

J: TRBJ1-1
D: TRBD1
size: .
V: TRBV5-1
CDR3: CASSSGQGSGNTEAFF
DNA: TGCGCCAGCAGCTCGGGACAGGGGTCGGGGAACACTGAAGCTTTCTTT

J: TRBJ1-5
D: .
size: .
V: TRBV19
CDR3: CASSIGGARDQPQHF
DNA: TGTGCCAGTAGTATTGGAGGGGCGCGAGATCAGCCCCAGCATTTT

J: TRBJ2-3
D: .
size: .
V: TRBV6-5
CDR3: CASSYSTADTQYF
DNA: TGTGCCAGCAGTTACTCAACGGCAGATACGCAGTATTTT

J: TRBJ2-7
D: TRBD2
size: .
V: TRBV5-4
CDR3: CASSPHPGGPSYEQYF
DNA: TGTGCCAGCAGCCCCCATCCGGGAGGCCCTTCCTACGAGCAGTACTTC

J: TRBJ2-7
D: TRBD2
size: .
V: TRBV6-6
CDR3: CASSSTSAQYF
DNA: TGTGCCAGCAGTTCCACTAGCGCCCAGTACTTC

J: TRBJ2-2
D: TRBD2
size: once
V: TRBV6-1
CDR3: CASSAREEVGELFF
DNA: TGTGCCAGCAGTGCGCGGGAGGAAGTCGGGGAGCTGTTTTTT

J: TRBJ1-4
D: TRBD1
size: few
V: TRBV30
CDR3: CAWSRTGDEKLFF
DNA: TGTGCCTGGAGTAGGACAGGGGATGAAAAACTGTTTTTT

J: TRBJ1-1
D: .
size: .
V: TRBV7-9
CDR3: CASSLGLGGTEAFF
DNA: TGTGCCAGCAGCTTAGGTCTTGGGGGCACTGAAGCTTTCTTT

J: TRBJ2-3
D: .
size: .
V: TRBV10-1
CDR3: CASSELSGTDTQYF
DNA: TGCGCCAGCAGTGAGTTGTCAGGCACAGATACGCAGTATTTT

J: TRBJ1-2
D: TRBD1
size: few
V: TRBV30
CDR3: CASLDRGYGYTF
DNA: TGTGCCTCGCTGGACAGGGGCTATGGCTACACCTTC

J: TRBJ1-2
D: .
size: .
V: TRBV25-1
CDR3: CASSEWGGNYGYTF
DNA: TGTGCCAGCAGTGAATGGGGGGGAAACTATGGCTACACCTTC

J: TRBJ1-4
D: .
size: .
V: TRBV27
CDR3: CASSTGSTNEKLFF
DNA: TGTGCCAGCAGTACGGGGTCAACTAATGAAAAACTGTTTTTT

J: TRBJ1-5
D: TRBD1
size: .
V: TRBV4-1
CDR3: CASSQGGGAQGARSNQPQHF
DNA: TGCGCCAGCAGCCAAGGGGGAGGGGCGCAGGGGGCCCGTAGCAATCAGCCCCAGCATTTT

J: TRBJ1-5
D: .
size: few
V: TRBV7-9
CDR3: CASSLGGGINQPQHF
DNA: TGTGCCAGCAGCTTAGGCGGAGGGATCAACCAGCCCCAGCATTTT

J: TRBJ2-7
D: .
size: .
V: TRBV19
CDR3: CASRGSHEQYF
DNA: TGTGCCAGTAGGGGATCCCACGAGCAGTACTTC

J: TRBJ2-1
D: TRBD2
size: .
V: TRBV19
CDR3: CASRTSGRMNEQFF
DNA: TGTGCCAGTAGAACTAGCGGGAGGATGAATGAGCAGTTCTTC

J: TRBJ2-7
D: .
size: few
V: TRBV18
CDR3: CASSPGEYEQYF
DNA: TGTGCCAGCTCACCAGGCGAATACGAGCAGTACTTC

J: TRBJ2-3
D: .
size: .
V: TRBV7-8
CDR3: CASSLEGWRRGTDTQYF
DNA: TGTGCCAGCAGCTTAGAGGGGTGGAGACGGGGCACAGATACGCAGTATTTT

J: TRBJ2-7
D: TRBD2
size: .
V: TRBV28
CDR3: CASASGSSYEQYF
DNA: TGTGCCAGCGCCAGCGGGAGCTCCTACGAGCAGTACTTC

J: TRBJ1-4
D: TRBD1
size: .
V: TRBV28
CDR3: CASQGGQGEEKLFF
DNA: TGTGCCAGTCAGGGGGGACAGGGGGAGGAAAAACTGTTTTTT